The next 32 T cell receptor beta chains were all read from a single sample in a study of regulatory and conventional T cells in RAG deficiency (dated by TCRdb to 2015 to 2018). Library method: the immunoSEQ multiplex PCR assay. Not all clones reach the TCRdb copy of this immuneACCESS table, which keeps in-frame sequences only. Checked studies attribute under half of the gap to unresolved V genes and leave the rest unexplained. This sample holds roughly 29,000 clones; 80% to 95% were observed only once. In total, the top ten clones hold 0.7% to 0.95% of the sample. Before genomic DNA extraction, regulatory T cells were isolated from blood as CD4+CD25-high CD127-low cells. These same data were also listed under a study on regulatory T cells. As described in the second report: For the multiplex PCR, 52 forward TRBV primers and 13 reverse TRBJ primers were used, and amplification bias was corrected with both assay-based and computational methods.

Sequencing was carried out using Tregs sorted from blood. The source of these receptors is a human donor in good health.

The chain links TRBV6-5 to TRBJ1-6; D gene uncertain. CDR1 and CDR2 (germline): MNHEY, SVGAGI. The V end was cut by 0 bases, the J end by 7 bases, with 10 bases between. The CDR3 covers 15 residues. The CDR3 nucleotides read TGTGCCAGCAGTTACTCGGGCCTTCCCAATTCACCCCTCCACTTT. Amino acid sequence: CASSYSGLPNSPLHF.

This sequence joins TRBV9 and TRBJ2-2; D assignment may be TRBD1 or TRBD2 (6 bases each). The ends were cut back, 3 bases at V and 1 base at J, with 19 bases in the middle. Germline lookup yields CDR1 SGDLS and CDR2 YYNGEE. The CDR3 is 18 amino acids. CDR3 DNA sequence: TGTGCCAGCAGCGCCGGAGGGGGAACACTGAGGAACACCGGGGAGCTGTTTTTT. As protein: CASSAGGGTLRNTGELFF.

The rearrangement uses TRBV7-9 and TRBJ1-2, with D tentatively TRBD1 (5 bases). The V and J ends lost 3 bases and 0 bases respectively, with 20 bases between them. The CDR3 runs 18 residues. The germline V gene has CDR1 SEHNR and CDR2 FQNEAQ (reference sequence). CDR3 loop: CASSFTAGGVPPNYGYTF. CDR3 DNA: TGTGCCAGCAGCTTCACCGCCGGGGGGGTCCCTCCTAACTATGGCTACACCTTC.

The gene calls are TRBV29-1 and TRBJ1-2; 7 bases match TRBD1. In germline, CDR1 is SQVTM, CDR2 ANQGSEA. The CDR3 consists of 17 residues. V gave up 5 bases and J gave up 0 bases; unmatched junction bases: 15. The CDR3 loop is CSVLLGLQGNANYGYTF. Here the CDR3 DNA reads TGCAGCGTTTTGTTGGGCTTACAGGGGAACGCTAACTATGGCTACACCTTC.

The J gene is TRBJ2-7, the V gene TRBV5-1; 8 nucleotides align to TRBD1. Unmatched junction bases numbered 13, after V lost 6 bases and J lost 5 bases. This CDR3 spans 15 amino acids. Germline CDR1 is SGHRS and CDR2 is YFSETQ. The CDR3 bases are TGCGCCAGCAAACCTTTCCGGGACAGGTACCACGAGCAGTACTTC. This encodes CASKPFRDRYHEQYF.

This sequence joins TRBV7-6 and TRBJ1-1, with 9 positions matching TRBD1. Germline V CDR1 and CDR2: SGHVS, FNYEAQ. CDR3 size: 16 residues. V was pared by 5 bases and J by 1 base, with 8 bases of the junction left unmatched. DNA for the CDR3: TGTGCCAGCAGCGTCATGGGGGGACAGGGGAACACTGAAGCTTTCTTT. Protein sequence: CASSVMGGQGNTEAFF.

This clone was seen only a few times. The V and J genes are TRBV5-6 and TRBJ1-2; D gene ambiguous. CDR1 SGHDT and CDR2 YYEEEE come from the germline V gene. V gave up 5 bases and J gave up 7 bases, with 15 bases separating them. The CDR3 sequence is 13 residues long. CDR3 in amino acids: CASSTLRSPGYTF. The CDR3 bases are TGTGCCAGCAGTACCCTCAGGAGTCCTGGCTACACCTTC.

The V gene is TRBV11-2, the J gene TRBJ2-2; 7 bases match TRBD1. CDR1 is SGHAT, CDR2 FQNNGV, per germline. The CDR3 runs to 15 residues. V shed 4 bases and J 5 bases; nucleotides not matched to a gene: 7. CDR3 in amino acids: CASSSRGMRTGELFF. CDR3 bases: TGTGCCAGCAGCTCCAGGGGGATGAGAACCGGGGAGCTGTTTTTT. The variable domain in full, completed from reference TRBV11-2 and TRBJ2-2, reads EAGVAQSPRYKIIEKRQSVAFWCNPISGHATLYWYQQILGQGPKLLIQFQNNGVVDDSQLPKDRFSAERLKGVDSTLKIQPAKLEDSAVYLCASSSRGMRTGELFFGEGSRLTVL.

V is TRBV15 and J is TRBJ1-3; D possibly corresponds to TRBD1 (6 bases). The V gene's germline CDR1 is LNHNV and CDR2 YYDKDF (reference sequence). The CDR3 totals 16 residues. The V end lost 2 bases, the J end lost 4 bases, and 15 bases lay between the germline ends. CDR3 DNA sequence: TGTGCCACCAGCAGACAAAGGGGGACGTCAGGAAACACCATATATTTT. It specifies CATSRQRGTSGNTIYF.

V usage is TRBV6-1 and J usage is TRBJ1-1; 7 bases line up with TRBD1. Germline CDR1 MNHNS, CDR2 SASEGT. This CDR3 contains 14 residues. With V trimmed by 3 bases and J by 3 bases, 4 bases remained unmatched. The chain's CDR3 is CASSDRGRYTEAFF. The CDR3 DNA reads TGTGCCAGCAGTGATAGGGGGCGGTACACTGAAGCTTTCTTT.

This clone has just one count. The rearrangement links TRBV5-4 to TRBJ2-1, with D tentatively TRBD1 (6 bases). The V and J ends lost 1 base and 0 bases respectively, with 14 bases between them. The germline V gene has CDR1 SGHNT and CDR2 YYREEE (reference sequence). CDR3 size: 17 residues. The chain's CDR3 is CASSLFQTGSSYNEQFF. CDR3 in DNA: TGTGCCAGCAGCTTGTTCCAAACAGGGAGCTCCTACAATGAGCAGTTCTTC. The whole variable domain, remainder taken from reference TRBV5-4 and TRBJ2-1, is ETGVTQSPTHLIKTRGQQVTLRCSSQSGHNTVSWYQQALGQGPQFIFQYYREEENGRGNFPPRFSGLQFPNYSSELNVNALELDDSALYLCASSLFQTGSSYNEQFFGPGTRLTVL.

V is TRBV4-2 and J is TRBJ1-5; D gene ambiguous. The germline gives CDR1 LGHNA, CDR2 YNFKEQ. The length of the CDR3 is 17 residues. The V and J ends lost 1 base and 2 bases respectively, with 15 bases between them. Here the CDR3 reads CASSQGPLGRGNQPQHF. CDR3 nucleotides: TGTGCCAGCAGCCAAGGTCCGCTTGGACGGGGCAATCAGCCCCAGCATTTT.

The chain is built from TRBV4-1 and TRBJ1-5; 9 positions agree with TRBD1. CDR3 length: 18 residues. Germline assignment: CDR1 MGHRA and CDR2 YSYEKL. The V gene end was trimmed by 3 bases and the J gene end by 0 bases; junction bases not matched to a gene: 9. CDR3 nucleotide sequence: TGCGCCAGCAGCCATAGGGACAGGGTAGGTCGTAGCAATCAGCCCCAGCATTTT. It yields the protein CASSHRDRVGRSNQPQHF.

As DNA, the CDR3 is TGTGCCAGCACCAGACAGGGGGTAGAGACCCAGTACTTC. Its translation is CASTRQGVETQYF. The chain has TRBV21-1 and TRBJ2-5; the table gives TRBD1 as D, unverified against the DNA. TRBV21-1 is described as a pseudogene. The length of the CDR3 is 13 residues.

The rearrangement uses TRBV25-1 and TRBJ2-3, with 9 positions matching TRBD2. CDR3 size: 17 residues. V was clipped by 1 base and J by 2 bases; unmatched bases: 7. CDR1 MGHDK and CDR2 SYGVNS come from the germline V gene. In nucleotides, the CDR3 is TGTGCCAGCAGTGAATTCACCAGCGGGGGGACCACAGATACGCAGTATTTT. This translates into CASSEFTSGGTTDTQYF. Full variable domain (missing parts from reference TRBV25-1 and TRBJ2-3): EADIYQTPRYLVIGTGKKITLECSQTMGHDKMYWYQQDPGMELHLIHYSYGVNSTEKGDLSSESTVSRIRTEHFPLTLESARPSHTSQYLCASSEFTSGGTTDTQYFGPGTRLTVL.

V and J are TRBV4-2 and TRBJ2-3; 11 nucleotides match TRBD2. The CDR3 extends over 17 amino acids. Trimming cost V 0 bases and J 5 bases; bases outside gene matches: 7. The germline CDR1 and CDR2 sequences are LGHNA and YNFKEQ. The CDR3 protein is CASSQDPIAGGLDTQYF. The CDR3 DNA sequence: TGTGCCAGCAGCCAAGATCCGATAGCGGGGGGGTTAGATACGCAGTATTTT.

This chain links TRBV4-1 with TRBJ1-5; tentatively, D is TRBD1 (5 bases). The CDR3 runs to 18 residues. Germline V gene lookup returns CDR1 MGHRA and CDR2 YSYEKL. The ends were cut back, 0 bases at V and 2 bases at J, with 17 bases in the middle. The CDR3 DNA sequence: TGCGCCAGCAGCCAAGAAAAATCAGGGAACTGGGGCAATCAGCCCCAGCATTTT. This translates into CASSQEKSGNWGNQPQHF.

The chain joins TRBV6-6 to TRBJ2-7, with TRBD2 matching 8 bases. The germline gives CDR1 MNHNY, CDR2 SVGAGI (reference sequence). The length of the CDR3 is 15 residues. J lost 3 bases, V lost 6 bases, and 10 bases had no gene match. CDR3 sequence: CASRAQGRGVYEQYF. In DNA form, the CDR3 reads TGTGCCAGCAGGGCCCAGGGGCGGGGGGTCTACGAGCAGTACTTC.

The rearrangement joins TRBV5-1 to TRBJ1-3; D remains unclear. CDR3 length: 14 amino acids. V dropped 0 bases and J dropped 0 bases, with 4 bases sitting between them. Germline V CDR1 and CDR2: SGHRS, YFSETQ. The CDR3 protein is CASSLGISGNTIYF. In DNA, the CDR3 is TGCGCCAGCAGCTTGGGGATCTCTGGAAACACCATATATTTT. The full variable domain, rest sourced from reference TRBV5-1 and TRBJ1-3, is KAGVTQTPRYLIKTRGQQVTLSCSPISGHRSVSWYQQTPGQGLQFLFEYFSETQRNKGNFPGRFSGRQFSNSRSEMNVSTLELGDSALYLCASSLGISGNTIYFGEGSWLTVV.

V is TRBV5-1 and J is TRBJ2-5; D ambiguous. V lost 7 bases and J lost 1, with 8 bases in between. This CDR3 spans 12 amino acids. Germline V gene data show CDR1 as SGHRS and CDR2 as YFSETQ. The CDR3 DNA follows: TGCGCCAGCCTCGGGCTCCAAGAGACCCAGTACTTC. Translated: CASLGLQETQYF.

There are a few counts of this clone. This rearrangement joins TRBV5-6 to TRBJ1-6; TRBD1 matches 7 bases. The germline V gene has CDR1 SGHDT and CDR2 YYEEEE. Trimming removed 3 bases from V and 0 bases from J; junction bases left unmatched: 6. This CDR3 has 17 amino acids. CDR3 DNA: TGTGCCAGCAGCTGGGGGGACAGTAGCTCCTATAATTCACCCCTCCACTTT. This translates into CASSWGDSSSYNSPLHF.

J is TRBJ2-7 and V is TRBV10-3; tentative D call: TRBD2 (6 bases). The germline gives CDR1 ENHRY, CDR2 SYGVKD. V lost 10 bases to trimming and J lost 6 bases, with 25 bases between them. This CDR3 spans 15 amino acids. The CDR3 reads CATAEGPGIVSEQYF. CDR3 coding DNA: TGTGCCACCGCGGAGGGACCAGGGATCGTCTCCGAGCAGTACTTC.

This chain joins TRBV7-8 and TRBJ1-6; D may be TRBD1 (5 bases). V dropped 0 bases and J dropped 10 bases, with 10 bases sitting between them. This CDR3 contains 14 residues. Germline assignment: CDR1 SGHVS and CDR2 FQNEAQ. CDR3 coding DNA: TGTGCCAGCAGCTTAGCAGGGGAGGGCTCACCCCTCCACTTT. Translated, it gives CASSLAGEGSPLHF.

The V and J genes are TRBV6-4 and TRBJ2-7, with D perhaps being TRBD1 or TRBD2 (6 bases each). The CDR3 consists of 16 residues. The germline V gene encodes CDR1 MRHNA and CDR2 SNTAGT. The V gene lost 5 bases and the J gene lost 3 bases, with 20 bases spanning the gap. The CDR3 is CASSRVGGAVYYEQYF. The CDR3 nucleotides are TGTGCCAGCAGTCGCGTCGGGGGCGCGGTATACTACGAGCAGTACTTC.

The rearrangement uses TRBV10-1 and TRBJ2-5; no clear D gene. Germline values: CDR1 WNHNN, CDR2 SYGVQD (reference sequence). V gave up 0 bases and J gave up 7 bases, with 6 bases separating them. The CDR3 covers 12 residues. The CDR3, as DNA: TGCGCCAGCAGTGAGTCGACGGGGACCCAGTACTTC. Translating it yields CASSESTGTQYF.

This chain uses TRBV6-1 with TRBJ1-6; 9 nucleotides agree with TRBD1. There are 17 residues in the CDR3. CDR1 is MNHNS and CDR2 is SASEGT in the germline V gene. J was trimmed by 6 bases and V by 2 bases; bases with no gene match: 8. In DNA form, the CDR3 reads TGTGCCAGCAGTGAATTCGTGCCGGGACAGGGTAATTCACCCCTCCACTTT. It specifies CASSEFVPGQGNSPLHF.

This clone was observed a single time. The chain has TRBV7-3 and TRBJ1-2; 7 positions agree with TRBD1. The germline V gene has CDR1 SGHTA and CDR2 FQGTGA. V shed 5 bases, J shed 8 bases, and the junction held 14 bases outside the gene matches. This CDR3 has 15 residues. CDR3 in amino acids: CASSPAGQSFEGYTF. The CDR3 region has the DNA TGTGCCAGCAGCCCTGCGGGACAGAGTTTCGAGGGCTACACCTTC. Using reference TRBV7-3 and TRBJ1-2 for the parts outside the CDR3, the full variable domain is GAGVSQTPSNKVTEKGKYVELRCDPISGHTALYWYRQSLGQGPEFLIYFQGTGAADDSGLPNDRFFAVRPEGSVSTLKIQRTERGDSAVYLCASSPAGQSFEGYTFGSGTRLTVV.

The rearrangement uses TRBV9 and TRBJ1-5; D gene ambiguous. Germline assignment: CDR1 SGDLS and CDR2 YYNGEE. This CDR3 comprises 15 residues. V was trimmed by 0 bases and J by 4 bases, leaving 11 bases between them. The CDR3 loop reads CASSVAPGPNQPQHF. The CDR3 DNA sequence: TGTGCCAGCAGCGTAGCTCCCGGACCGAATCAGCCCCAGCATTTT.

This clone appeared a single time. The J gene is TRBJ2-7, the V gene TRBV6-5, with D possibly TRBD2 on 7 matching bases. The germline V and J ends were trimmed by 10 bases and 10 bases, with 17 bases remaining between them. This CDR3 has 11 residues. CDR1 is MNHEY, CDR2 SVGAGI, per germline. The CDR3, as DNA: TGTGCCACAGATATCGGGGGGCAACAGTACTTC. The encoded protein is CATDIGGQQYF.

The chain couples TRBV5-1 to TRBJ2-2; the match to TRBD2 covers 14 bases. With 4 bases clipped from V and 6 bases from J, the junction kept 5 bases outside the gene matches. This CDR3 comprises 16 residues. Germline CDR1 SGHRS, CDR2 YFSETQ. The CDR3 spells CASSGPTSGGAGELFF. In DNA form, the CDR3 reads TGCGCCAGCAGCGGCCCGACTAGCGGGGGGGCCGGGGAGCTGTTTTTT. Based on the CDR3 plus reference TRBV5-1 and TRBJ2-2, the full variable domain is KAGVTQTPRYLIKTRGQQVTLSCSPISGHRSVSWYQQTPGQGLQFLFEYFSETQRNKGNFPGRFSGRQFSNSRSEMNVSTLELGDSALYLCASSGPTSGGAGELFFGEGSRLTVL.

Comments on this clone: Its ends do not fully match the called genes, so a read error is possible. This rearrangement joins TRBV28 to TRBJ2-1, with D possibly being TRBD1 (5 bases). CDR1 and CDR2 (germline): MDHEN, SYDVKM. The CDR3 runs to 12 residues. The CDR3 here is CASSPQAHRMIF. CDR3 DNA: TGTGCCAGCAGTCCGCAGGCCCACAGGATGATCTTC.

The gene calls are TRBV2 and TRBJ1-5; no firm D call. The CDR3 covers 14 residues. Trimming removed 11 bases at V and 2 bases at J, with 16 bases between. Germline V gene data show CDR1 as SNHLY and CDR2 as FYNNEI. This chain's CDR3 is CASSQTMGNQPQHF. DNA for the CDR3: TGTGCCTCGAGCCAGACAATGGGCAATCAGCCCCAGCATTTT.